The 18 T cell receptor beta chains below were found in one sample sequenced in a study of monozygotic twins with inflammatory bowel disease (dated by TCRdb to about 2019). Libraries were built with 5' RACE. The sequencer listed for this sample is Illumina HiSeq 2500. Following TCRdb reprocessing, every CDR3 protein sequence forms one entry, and DNA is not provided. The table of this sample itemizes about 300,000 distinct CDR3 sequences. Together, the top ten hold less than 6.5% of the sample. The specimen was blood. The receptors shown here come from a human donor with ulcerative colitis or Crohn's disease, or a healthy co-twin of an affected twin (not recorded which).

The chain links TRBV5-1 to TRBJ2-2. CDR1 and CDR2 (germline): SGHRS, YFSETQ. The CDR3 length is 13 residues. The chain's CDR3 is CASSLEFTGDLFF.

This sequence joins TRBV7-9 and TRBJ2-3. Germline V gives CDR1 SEHNR, CDR2 FQNEAQ (reference sequence). The CDR3 is 12 residues long. CDR3 region: CASSLGVYAQYF.

This chain connects TRBV7-2 to TRBJ2-2; TCRdb proposes TRBD1, but this gene call is untestable without DNA. CDR1 and CDR2 (germline): SGHTA, FQGNSA. This CDR3 is built from 15 residues. CDR3 residues: CASSGGATNTGELFF.

The V call is TRBV28, the J call TRBJ2-7; without DNA, the TCRdb call of TRBD1 cannot be checked. The CDR3 length is 13 residues. Per the germline V gene, CDR1 is MDHEN and CDR2 is SYDVKM. CDR3 sequence reads: CASSPGGRYEQYF.

This chain links TRBV12-3 or TRBV12-4 with TRBJ2-7; the TCRdb call, TRBD2, lacks DNA for checking. This CDR3 comprises 14 residues. The CDR3: CASTGGTYSYEQYF.

The chain links TRBV10-3 to TRBJ2-1; TCRdb returns TRBD2, unconfirmable since there is no DNA. The CDR3 has 14 amino acids. CDR1 is ENHRY, CDR2 SYGVKD, per germline. The chain's CDR3 is CAISRLAGDNEQFF.

The V and J genes are TRBV24-1 and TRBJ2-5; checking the TCRdb D call of TRBD1 is not possible without DNA. The V gene's germline CDR1 is KGHDR and CDR2 SFDVKD. This CDR3 spans 16 amino acids. The CDR3 sequence: CATSDLPAGARETQYF.

The chain employs TRBV7-8 and TRBJ2-6. CDR3 length equals 19 residues. Germline loops: CDR1 SGHVS, CDR2 FQNEAQ. CDR3 sequence reads: CASSSQWEFRLSGANVLTF.

This chain links TRBV12-3 or TRBV12-4 with TRBJ2-7. The CDR3 has 14 amino acids. This chain's CDR3 is CASSFRRASYEQYF.

The chain employs TRBV7-2 and TRBJ2-5. The length of the CDR3 is 15 residues. The germline CDR1 and CDR2 sequences are SGHTA and FQGNSA. The CDR3 spells CASSLQLADQETQYF.

The V gene is TRBV18, the J gene TRBJ1-1. CDR3 length: 11 amino acids. CDR1 is KGHSH and CDR2 is LQKENI in the germline V gene. The CDR3: CASSQDKEAFF.

This chain joins TRBV6-5 and TRBJ1-5. The CDR3 has 13 amino acids. Germline V gene data show CDR1 as MNHEY and CDR2 as SVGAGI. CDR3 in amino acids: CASSYSWNQPQHF.

The chain recombines TRBV18 with TRBJ2-2; TCRdb lists TRBD1, though no DNA is available to test this call. The CDR3 runs to 14 residues. The V gene's germline CDR1 is KGHSH and CDR2 LQKENI. This CDR3 is CASSLGDGTGELFF.

J is TRBJ2-2 and V is TRBV7-8. CDR1 is SGHVS and CDR2 is FQNEAQ in the germline V gene. The CDR3 sequence is 13 residues long. CDR3 loop: CASRRQNTGELFF.

The V call is TRBV7-2, the J call TRBJ2-7. The CDR3 has 14 residues. The germline CDR1 and CDR2 sequences are SGHTA and FQGNSA. CDR3 in amino acids: CASSLMGRNYEQYF.

This chain uses TRBV19 with TRBJ1-1. The germline V gene has CDR1 LNHDA and CDR2 SQIVND (reference sequence). This CDR3 spans 13 amino acids. CDR3 region: CASSIAVNTEAFF.

The chain uses TRBV6-1 and TRBJ2-7; no DNA is available, so the TRBD2 call from TCRdb remains unchecked. CDR1 and CDR2 from the germline V gene are MNHNS and SASEGT. CDR3 length: 13 residues. The CDR3 protein is CASSELEGAKQYF.

The chain recombines TRBV5-4 with TRBJ2-7; TCRdb proposes TRBD1, but this gene call is untestable without DNA. This CDR3 is 15 amino acids long. Germline V gives CDR1 SGHNT, CDR2 YYREEE (reference sequence). This CDR3 reads CASSLLPGRTYEQYF.